This TCR beta chain was sequenced during a study of T cells in Graves' hyperthyroidism and ophthalmopathy. At the level of the study: Blood was drawn when the patient was first diagnosed and still untreated.

Clinical symptoms, serum thyroxine and TRAb, thyroid ultrasound and orbital computed tomography were used for the diagnoses. The sample of blood was obtained at first hyperthyroidism diagnosis (before any ophthalmopathy symptoms). V lost 5 bases to trimming and J lost 4 bases, with 17 bases between them. Germline values: CDR1 SEHNR, CDR2 FQNEAQ (reference sequence). The length of the CDR3 is 15 residues. The sample holds many counts of this clonotype. Its antigen is not identified. General observations from the study: Most clonotypes expanded in thyroid above 0.001 were likewise present in blood.

The investigators amplified TCR beta CDR3 regions from RNA transcripts. Researchers ran a first-round RT-PCR on the TCR CDR3 using the HTBI primer set. A single record per CDR3 protein comes from TCRdb applying MiXCR to the multiplex PCR reads. The top ten clones hold approximately 5.7% of a sample with hundreds of thousands of distinct CDR3 sequences, approximately 15% of them seen once. The TCR sequence derives from a woman aged 25 to 39 with Graves' hyperthyroidism that later progressed to Graves' ophthalmopathy. The sequencing input was blood. V usage is TRBV7-9 and J usage is TRBJ1-1, with D tentatively TRBD1 (6 bases). CDR3 sequence (DNA): TGTGCCAGCAGCCTTGAGACAGGAGGGACCACTGAAGCTTTCTTT. This encodes CASSLETGGTTEAFF.